This record looks at one TCR beta chain sequence and its context. Other DNA sequences from this sample encode an identical CDR3 as well. This CDR3 contains 15 residues. J gave up 2 bases and V 5 bases, and 3 bases lay outside the gene matches. Germline V gene lookup returns CDR1 MNHEY and CDR2 SVGAGI. Measured with immunoSEQ multiplex PCR; TCRdb has only the in-frame clones, and not every one. Of around 75,000 clones listed, about 80% are singletons. This entry is derived from a study of blood T cell repertoires in COVID-19. Study context: T cells, B-cell-depleted T cells, or PBMCs provided the cDNA or gDNA that served as material.

The rearrangement uses TRBV6-5 and TRBJ2-2; 9 bases line up with TRBD1. The sequenced sample consisted of peripheral blood. This TCR was sampled from a man aged 50-60 years with COVID-19, enrolled during active disease. The CDR3 DNA follows: TGTGCCAGCAGTCCGGGACAGGGAAACACCGGGGAGCTGTTTTTT. Its translation: CASSPGQGNTGELFF.